These 29 T cell receptor beta chains share one sample of origin, sequenced in a study of T cells in tuberculosis. Cells were sorted from thawed PBMC rested overnight and stained with GMM-loaded CD1B tetramer, viability dye and anti-CD3. The lipid loaded on the CD1B tetramers was C32 glucose monomycolate from Rhodococcus equi. The repertoire was sequenced with immunoSEQ multiplex PCR; TCRdb's copy has only in-frame clones and lacks some. The sample lists approximately 88,000 clones; around 90% were seen once. Sample: CD1b-GMM tetramer-negative cells sorted from PBMCs. Receptors were obtained from an adult woman with latent tuberculosis.

The chain is built from TRBV30 and TRBJ1-6, with 9 positions matching TRBD1. The CDR3 length is 13 residues. Germline CDR1 is GTSNPN and CDR2 is SVGIG (reference sequence). Germline trimming cut 4 bases from V and 10 bases from J; bases unmatched to any gene: 5. CDR3 protein: CAWTIQGASPLHF. CDR3 coding DNA: TGTGCCTGGACGATACAGGGGGCCTCACCCCTCCACTTT. The full variable domain, rest sourced from reference TRBV30 and TRBJ1-6, is SQTIHQWPATLVQPVGSPLSLECTVEGTSNPNLYWYRQAAGRGLQLLFYSVGIGQISSEVPQNLSASRPQDRQFILSSKKLLLSDSGFYLCAWTIQGASPLHFGNGTRLTVT.

The CDR3 DNA sequence: TGTGCCAGCAGTGAAACAGTGTCTCTCTATGGCTACACCTTC. This gives the protein CASSETVSLYGYTF. This chain uses TRBV6-1 with TRBJ1-2; D gene unclear. The CDR3 is 14 amino acids. Germline-derived CDR1 and CDR2 are MNHNS and SASEGT. The V end was cut by 2 bases, the J end by 4 bases, with 11 bases between.

This rearrangement joins TRBV5-5 to TRBJ1-1; 8 bases agree with TRBD1. V was pared by 5 bases and J by 4 bases, with 4 bases of the junction left unmatched. Germline-derived CDR1 and CDR2 are SGHKS and YYEKEE (reference sequence). This CDR3 has 13 residues. The CDR3 sequence is CASSGTGGTEAFF. The CDR3, as DNA: TGTGCCAGCAGTGGAACAGGGGGCACTGAAGCTTTCTTT.

This clone was picked up a small number of times. The chain is built from TRBV21-1 and TRBJ1-2; the table's D call, TRBD1, has no DNA check behind it. TRBV21-1 is noted as a pseudogene. This CDR3 contains 18 residues. As DNA, the CDR3 is TGTGCCAGCAGCAAAGGGGACAGGTACGAATCCGGCCCCCATGGCTACACCTTC. It yields the protein CASSKGDRYESGPHGYTF.

V is TRBV7-8 and J is TRBJ2-3; tentative D call: TRBD2 (6 bases). This CDR3 is built from 15 residues. Germline assignment: CDR1 SGHVS and CDR2 FQNEAQ. Trimming pared 1 base from V and 2 bases from J, leaving 10 bases between. DNA of the CDR3: TGTGCCAGCAGCTTAGGGCTAGCGAACACAGATACGCAGTATTTT. Its translation: CASSLGLANTDTQYF.

V and J are TRBV9 and TRBJ2-1, with unresolved D. Germline CDR1 and CDR2: SGDLS and YYNGEE. Trimming left V 0 bases short and J 7 bases short, with 8 bases between. CDR3 length equals 13 residues. CDR3 in amino acids: CASSVDPGNEQFF. In nucleotides, the CDR3 is TGTGCCAGCAGCGTAGATCCCGGGAATGAGCAGTTCTTC.

CDR3 sequence: CASSYTGTALGYTF. The CDR3 DNA reads as TGTGCCAGCAGTTACACTGGGACAGCCCTTGGCTACACCTTC. V and J are TRBV6-5 and TRBJ1-2; 7 positions agree with TRBD1. The V gene end was trimmed by 2 bases and the J gene end by 7 bases; junction bases not matched to a gene: 7. This CDR3 region has 14 residues. The germline V gene has CDR1 MNHEY and CDR2 SVGAGI.

The genes are TRBV11-2 and TRBJ2-5, with no clear D. The V and J ends lost 5 bases and 4 bases respectively, with 8 bases between them. The CDR3 consists of 12 residues. Germline CDR1 SGHAT, CDR2 FQNNGV. In DNA, the CDR3 is TGTGCCAGCAGCCCTACCTCAGAGACCCAGTACTTC. It yields the protein CASSPTSETQYF.

This rearrangement joins TRBV5-6 to TRBJ2-3; D perhaps matches TRBD2 (6 bases). Germline V gene sequence: CDR1 SGHDT, CDR2 YYEEEE. The CDR3 loop spans 12 amino acids. The V and J ends lost 7 bases and 0 bases respectively, with 6 bases between them. The CDR3 loop reads CASGGSTDTQYF. The CDR3 DNA follows: TGTGCCAGCGGGGGGAGCACAGATACGCAGTATTTT.

J is TRBJ2-5 and V is TRBV20-1; no definite D call. CDR1 and CDR2 from the germline V gene are DFQATT and SNEGSKA (reference sequence). Trimming removed 6 bases from V and 5 bases from J, with 10 bases in between. This CDR3 has 11 amino acids. CDR3 protein: CSAEQVETQYF. The CDR3 DNA reads as TGCAGTGCCGAACAAGTGGAGACCCAGTACTTC.

The CDR3 protein is CASSPGDRGGGETQYF. The CDR3 DNA follows: TGTGCCAGCAGCCCCGGGGACAGGGGAGGGGGAGAGACCCAGTACTTC. This sequence joins TRBV7-2 and TRBJ2-5; 10 positions agree with TRBD1. Germline loops: CDR1 SGHTA, CDR2 FQGNSA. The junction had 10 bases not matched to a gene; V was cut back by 5 bases and J by 4 bases. CDR3 length equals 16 residues.

The rearrangement uses TRBV30 and TRBJ1-5; a possible D gene is TRBD1 (6 bases). The CDR3 spans 16 residues. Trimming pared 2 bases from V and 6 bases from J, leaving 20 bases between. Germline V gene sequence: CDR1 GTSNPN, CDR2 SVGIG (reference sequence). The chain's CDR3 is CAWSPRGGQGFQPQHF. The CDR3, as DNA: TGTGCCTGGAGTCCCCGGGGGGGGCAGGGCTTTCAGCCCCAGCATTTT.

The rearrangement links TRBV27 to TRBJ2-3; tentative D call: TRBD2 (5 bases). The CDR3 consists of 15 residues. The germline V gene encodes CDR1 MNHEY and CDR2 SMNVEV (reference sequence). V lost 6 bases, J lost 5 bases, and 18 bases lay in between. DNA of the CDR3: TGTGCCAGCAGGAGGGATCCGCGCGGCCTAGATACGCAGTATTTT. Amino acids: CASRRDPRGLDTQYF.

The V call is TRBV7-6, the J call TRBJ1-4, with D tentatively TRBD1 (5 bases). Germline V lookup: CDR1 SGHVS, CDR2 FNYEAQ. CDR3 length equals 14 residues. V dropped 3 bases and J dropped 8 bases, with 13 bases sitting between them. In DNA form, the CDR3 reads TGTGCCAGCAGCTTGCAGGGCCCTGGGGAAAAACTGTTTTTT. The encoded protein is CASSLQGPGEKLFF.

This sequence joins TRBV7-2 and TRBJ2-4, with TRBD1 as a possible D gene (5 bases). Germline V gene sequence: CDR1 SGHTA, CDR2 FQGNSA. Trimming pared 3 bases from V and 3 bases from J, leaving 15 bases between. There are 16 residues in the CDR3. This CDR3 reads CASSFDRTLGKNIQYF. The CDR3 region has the DNA TGTGCCAGCAGCTTCGACAGAACCTTAGGCAAAAACATTCAGTACTTC.

The chain recombines TRBV5-1 with TRBJ2-3; D gene uncertain. Germline-derived CDR1 and CDR2 are SGHRS and YFSETQ. V dropped 1 base and J dropped 3 bases, with 3 bases sitting between them. The CDR3 contains 12 residues. CDR3 bases: TGCGCCAGCAGCTTGACTACAGATACGCAGTATTTT. Protein sequence: CASSLTTDTQYF. The full variable domain, its missing parts supplied by reference TRBV5-1 and TRBJ2-3, is KAGVTQTPRYLIKTRGQQVTLSCSPISGHRSVSWYQQTPGQGLQFLFEYFSETQRNKGNFPGRFSGRQFSNSRSEMNVSTLELGDSALYLCASSLTTDTQYFGPGTRLTVL.

The chain has TRBV6-5 and TRBJ2-5, with 7 nucleotides matching TRBD1. Trimming cost V 6 bases and J 5 bases; bases outside gene matches: 6. The CDR3 runs to 13 residues. Germline V CDR1 and CDR2: MNHEY, SVGAGI. CDR3 nucleotide sequence: TGTGCCAGCAGGGAAGGGGGCGGGGAGACCCAGTACTTC. It translates to CASREGGGETQYF.

This chain joins TRBV27 and TRBJ1-1, with a weak D call TRBD1 (6 bases). This CDR3 region has 18 residues. Trimming took off 2 bases at V and 0 bases at J, with 19 bases between the two ends. Germline CDR1 and CDR2: MNHEY and SMNVEV (reference sequence). CDR3 in amino acids: CASSLHLPEAGVNTEAFF. The CDR3 region has the DNA TGTGCCAGCAGTTTACACCTACCCGAGGCAGGGGTGAACACTGAAGCTTTCTTT.

The J gene is TRBJ1-3, the V gene TRBV25-1, with D possibly matching TRBD1 (5 bases). The CDR3 runs to 14 residues. Looked up from germline, CDR1 is MGHDK and CDR2 is SYGVNS. V lost 2 bases, J lost 4 bases, and 9 bases lay in between. The CDR3 nucleotides are TGTGCCAGCAGTGAACCTGGGGGGGGAAACACCATATATTTT. Its translation is CASSEPGGGNTIYF.

The chain is built from TRBV10-1 and TRBJ2-1; 7 positions match TRBD2. Per the germline V gene, CDR1 is WNHNN and CDR2 is SYGVQD (reference sequence). The CDR3 runs 16 residues. V was clipped by 8 bases and J by 4 bases; unmatched bases: 14. This chain's CDR3 is CASRNGAGTSYNEQFF. CDR3 coding DNA: TGCGCCAGCCGTAATGGAGCGGGGACGTCTTACAATGAGCAGTTCTTC.

The chain uses TRBV19 and TRBJ2-3; 13 bases are shared with TRBD2. The CDR3 totals 16 residues. Germline V CDR1 and CDR2: LNHDA, SQIVND (reference sequence). V gave up 6 bases and J gave up 6 bases; unmatched junction bases: 9. Here the CDR3 DNA reads TGTGCCAGTAGCCAACTAGCGGGGGGGCCAGGGGATACGCAGTATTTT. It is translated as CASSQLAGGPGDTQYF.

This rearrangement joins TRBV7-2 to TRBJ1-2, with 9 bases identical to TRBD1. Germline V gene sequence: CDR1 SGHTA, CDR2 FQGNSA. CDR3 length equals 16 residues. J was trimmed by 2 bases and V by 5 bases; bases with no gene match: 9. CDR3 loop: CASSQPLGTGNYGYTF. The CDR3 DNA reads TGTGCCAGCAGCCAACCATTAGGGACAGGGAACTATGGCTACACCTTC.

The V gene is TRBV28, the J gene TRBJ1-5; no clear D. The ends were cut back, 6 bases at V and 0 bases at J, with 27 bases in the middle. The CDR3 sequence is 20 residues long. CDR1 and CDR2 from the germline V gene are MDHEN and SYDVKM. The CDR3, as DNA: TGTGCCAGCAGCCTTAAGGTGGGAGGGCCTACTATAATTAGCAATCAGCCCCAGCATTTT. Translation gives CASSLKVGGPTIISNQPQHF.

The chain couples TRBV4-1 to TRBJ2-5; D perhaps matches TRBD2 (6 bases). With 0 bases removed from V and 5 bases from J, the gap between germline ends came to 13 bases. Per the germline V gene, CDR1 is MGHRA and CDR2 is YSYEKL. The CDR3 has 15 amino acids. As DNA, the CDR3 is TGCGCCAGCAGCCAAGAGGGGCTAGCGATGGAGACCCAGTACTTC. This sequence encodes CASSQEGLAMETQYF.

The rearrangement links TRBV30 to TRBJ1-5, with TRBD1 as a possible D gene (6 bases). V shed 5 bases and J shed 3 bases, with 11 bases lying between them. This CDR3 has 13 amino acids. Germline loops: CDR1 GTSNPN, CDR2 SVGIG (reference sequence). Here the CDR3 reads CAWETGFNQPQHF. In nucleotides, the CDR3 is TGTGCCTGGGAAACAGGGTTCAATCAGCCCCAGCATTTT. The whole variable domain, filled in from reference TRBV30 and TRBJ1-5, reads SQTIHQWPATLVQPVGSPLSLECTVEGTSNPNLYWYRQAAGRGLQLLFYSVGIGQISSEVPQNLSASRPQDRQFILSSKKLLLSDSGFYLCAWETGFNQPQHFGDGTRLSIL.

This clone was detected once. V is TRBV5-1 and J is TRBJ1-4; the match to TRBD1 covers 9 bases. V trimming: 4 bases; J trimming: 0 bases; junction bases outside the gene matches: 10. In germline, CDR1 is SGHRS, CDR2 YFSETQ. The CDR3 is made up of 18 amino acids. The CDR3 here is CASSPPGQGLATNEKLFF. The DNA for the CDR3 is TGCGCCAGCAGCCCTCCGGGACAGGGACTTGCAACTAATGAAAAACTGTTTTTT.

The genes are TRBV6-1 and TRBJ1-2, with 7 nucleotides matching TRBD1. Germline CDR1 is MNHNS and CDR2 is SASEGT. V was pared by 4 bases and J by 3 bases, with 8 bases of the junction left unmatched. This CDR3 contains 15 residues. The CDR3 protein is CASSGPRGDDYGYTF. CDR3 DNA: TGTGCCAGCAGTGGCCCCAGGGGGGATGACTATGGCTACACCTTC.

The chain uses TRBV6-1 and TRBJ2-1, with D perhaps TRBD2 (5 bases). CDR1 is MNHNS, CDR2 SASEGT, per germline. V was shortened by 5 bases and J by 6 bases, with 17 bases between the two germline ends. This CDR3 contains 15 residues. The CDR3 protein is CASSMDFPQPNEQFF. CDR3 in DNA: TGTGCCAGCAGTATGGACTTTCCTCAACCCAATGAGCAGTTCTTC.

This rearrangement joins TRBV9 to TRBJ2-3, with 7 bases aligning to TRBD2. With 0 bases clipped from V and 6 bases from J, the junction kept 4 bases outside the gene matches. Germline values: CDR1 SGDLS, CDR2 YYNGEE. The CDR3 sequence is 14 residues long. The CDR3 nucleotides are TGTGCCAGCAGCGTAGCGGGAGGAGGGGATACGCAGTATTTT. As protein: CASSVAGGGDTQYF.